Presented here are 12 T cell receptor beta chains from one specimen sequenced in a study of identical twins. MiXCR was run by TCRdb on the 5' RACE reads, yielding one entry per CDR3 protein. The sample records under 500,000 distinct CDR3 sequences, 14% being singletons. Separately, the same data were catalogued under a study of yellow fever vaccine responses in identical twins.

Sample: CD4+ T cells sorted from blood. Receptor source: a woman aged 18 to 35 in good health.

This clonotype was detected a few times. V usage is TRBV5-6 and J usage is TRBJ2-2; D may be TRBD2 (6 bases). This CDR3 contains 15 residues. Trimming pared 4 bases from V and 3 bases from J, leaving 13 bases between. Germline V CDR1 and CDR2: SGHDT, YYEEEE. The CDR3 reads CASSAPDYHTGELFF. CDR3 sequence (DNA): TGTGCCAGCAGCGCACCGGACTACCACACCGGGGAGCTGTTTTTT.

Comments on this clonotype: At one of its ends the junction is not consistent with the germline gene, which may arise from a read error. The chain carries TRBV28 and TRBJ2-3, with TRBD2 matching over 10 bases. The germline CDR1 and CDR2 sequences are MDHEN and SYDVKM. The CDR3 has 16 amino acids. The CDR3 DNA is TGTGCCAGCAGTACACCTAGCGGGAGCCTCACAGATACGAAGTATTTT. Amino acids: CASSTPSGSLTDTKYF. The whole variable domain, filled in from reference TRBV28 and TRBJ2-3, reads DVKVTQSSRYLVKRTGEKVFLECVQDMDHENMFWYRQDPGLGLRLIYFSYDVKMKEKGDIPEGYSVSREKKERFSLILESASTNQTSMYLCASSTPSGSLTDTKYFGPGTRLTVL.

This clonotype showed up just a few times. DNA of the CDR3: TGCGCCAGCAGCTTGGGGGAAGGGGCCAACACCGGGGAGCTGTTTTTT. Translated, it gives CASSLGEGANTGELFF. This rearrangement joins TRBV5-1 to TRBJ2-2; TRBD1 is a possible D gene (5 bases). Germline assignment: CDR1 SGHRS and CDR2 YFSETQ. CDR3 length: 16 amino acids. Trimming stripped 0 bases from V and 2 bases from J, with 11 bases between.

This chain links TRBV20-1 with TRBJ1-5; D is unresolved. V lost 0 bases to trimming and J lost 2 bases, with 11 bases between them. Germline loops: CDR1 DFQATT, CDR2 SNEGSKA (reference sequence). CDR3 length equals 15 residues. The CDR3 nucleotides are TGCAGTGCTAGAGATCGGAAGGCGGGCAATCAGCCCCAGCATTTT. It specifies CSARDRKAGNQPQHF.

The chain recombines TRBV28 with TRBJ2-7, with unresolved D. CDR3 length: 14 amino acids. Germline V gene lookup returns CDR1 MDHEN and CDR2 SYDVKM. Trimming took off 1 base at V and 2 bases at J, with 9 bases between the two ends. CDR3 DNA: TGTGCCAGCAGTTTATTTGGCAGCACCTACGAGCAGTACTTC. Amino acids: CASSLFGSTYEQYF. The whole variable domain, filled in from reference TRBV28 and TRBJ2-7, reads DVKVTQSSRYLVKRTGEKVFLECVQDMDHENMFWYRQDPGLGLRLIYFSYDVKMKEKGDIPEGYSVSREKKERFSLILESASTNQTSMYLCASSLFGSTYEQYFGPGTRLTVT.

The chain carries TRBV6-4 and TRBJ2-7; TRBD2 aligns across 15 bases. Germline-derived CDR1 and CDR2 are MRHNA and SNTAGT. V shed 9 bases and J 2 bases; nucleotides not matched to a gene: 5. This CDR3 region has 15 residues. CDR3 in amino acids: CASTGLAGGTYEQYF. The CDR3 DNA sequence: TGTGCCAGTACGGGACTAGCGGGAGGAACCTACGAGCAGTACTTC.

In this sample, this clonotype turned up many times. The chain couples TRBV28 to TRBJ2-5; 10 nucleotides match TRBD1. V was pared by 5 bases and J by 4 bases, with 10 bases of the junction left unmatched. Germline V gene data show CDR1 as MDHEN and CDR2 as SYDVKM. This CDR3 spans 16 amino acids. CDR3 sequence: CASSPSRTGGGETQYF. The CDR3 DNA follows: TGTGCCAGCAGTCCAAGTCGGACAGGGGGGGGAGAGACCCAGTACTTC.

This clonotype was counted between two and nine times. This chain joins TRBV3-1 and TRBJ2-5; D perhaps matches TRBD2 (5 bases). The V end lost 4 bases, the J end lost 0 bases, and 12 bases lay between the germline ends. The length of the CDR3 is 15 residues. Germline loops: CDR1 LGHDT, CDR2 YNNKEL (reference sequence). CDR3 nucleotides: TGTGCCAGCAGCCCTCTGACTAAGTACCAAGAGACCCAGTACTTC. Translated, it gives CASSPLTKYQETQYF.

The gene calls are TRBV29-1 and TRBJ2-7, with D possibly being TRBD1 (6 bases). CDR3 size: 15 residues. From germline, CDR1 is SQVTM and CDR2 ANQGSEA. The germline V and J ends were trimmed by 6 bases and 0 bases, with 18 bases remaining between them. CDR3 nucleotides: TGCAGCGTAGCCCCCCGGGACAAAAGCTCCTACGAGCAGTACTTC. Translation gives CSVAPRDKSSYEQYF.

This clonotype has only a few counts. The chain is built from TRBV7-8 and TRBJ2-3; D ambiguous. V lost 5 bases and J 3 bases, leaving 12 bases between the germline ends. The V gene's germline CDR1 is SGHVS and CDR2 FQNEAQ. The CDR3 length is 14 residues. CDR3 sequence reads: CASSLLGFTDTQYF. CDR3 DNA sequence: TGTGCCAGCAGCCTCTTGGGGTTTACAGATACGCAGTATTTT. Drawing the rest from reference TRBV7-8 and TRBJ2-3, the complete variable domain is GAGVSQSPRYKVAKRGQDVALRCDPISGHVSLFWYQQALGQGPEFLTYFQNEAQLDKSGLPSDRFFAERPEGSVSTLKIQRTQQEDSAVYLCASSLLGFTDTQYFGPGTRLTVL.

This rearrangement joins TRBV24-1 to TRBJ2-3, with D hard to call. This CDR3 is 14 amino acids long. The germline V and J ends were trimmed by 4 bases and 4 bases, with 11 bases remaining between them. Per germline, CDR1 KGHDR and CDR2 SFDVKD. The CDR3 nucleotides are TGTGCCACCAGTGACCAAGCACTTCCAGATACGCAGTATTTT. The encoded protein is CATSDQALPDTQYF.

The chain couples TRBV5-1 to TRBJ2-7; D gene unclear. V was shortened by 4 bases and J by 0 bases, with 11 bases between the two germline ends. There are 14 residues in the CDR3. Germline V gene data show CDR1 as SGHRS and CDR2 as YFSETQ. CDR3 coding DNA: TGCGCCAGCAGCCTCCATGAGATCTCCTACGAGCAGTACTTC. Encoded protein: CASSLHEISYEQYF.